This TCR beta chain was observed in a study of shared clonotypes between healthy human individuals. CDR1 and CDR2 (germline): SQVTM, ANQGSEA. The CDR3 length is 12 residues. V shed 0 bases and J shed 4 bases, with 6 bases lying between them. The table came from immunoSEQ multiplex PCR; TCRdb's copy has only in-frame clones and leaves some out. The sample yields a few hundred thousand clones, roughly 97% seen once. To note about this clone: As yet, its antigen is unknown.

Study-level findings and limits: Larger estimated richness was generally seen in naive subsets than in memory subsets. The donor pool, a small one, limited the genetic and exposure-history diversity represented. Sequencing depth was predicted to influence how clonotypes are shared among donors. It was observed that 5% to 6.5% of naive CD4 clonotypes were shared across a few donors.

The sequencing sample was made of naive CD4+ T cells sorted from blood. Sample subset: CD45RA+ positively selected. The chain combines TRBV29-1 with TRBJ2-5, with D unresolved. The TCR sequence derives from a woman under 40 in good health. The CDR3 DNA reads as TGCAGCGTTGAAGATCCTCCAGAGACCCAGTACTTC. Its protein is CSVEDPPETQYF.